The clone carrying this T cell receptor (beta chain) was counted only a few times. Its specificity is not known. The CDR3 loop spans 14 amino acids. Trimming pared 5 bases from V and 3 bases from J, leaving 14 bases between. CDR1 is SQVTM and CDR2 is ANQGSEA in the germline V gene. The data were obtained in a study of T cell repertoires in cytomegalovirus infection. Study as a whole: CMV infection together with matching HLA type was indicated by public TCR beta signatures.

TCRdb re-derived calls from the reads in MiXCR, one entry per CDR3 protein. The table records around 260,000 distinct CDR3 sequences, over 8% of them present only once. Findings of the study overall: Dominating the ex vivo response were TCR beta clonotypes that were CMV-specific and HLA-C-restricted. Public TCR beta family frequency separated CMV-and-HLA carriers, including in an independent cohort.

The sequencing sample was made of PBMCs. This clonotype was sampled from a human donor in good health (CMV status not recorded). Some clones in this sample may be carry-over from other donors' samples. The rearrangement joins TRBV29-1 to TRBJ2-4, with D possibly being TRBD1 (6 bases). CDR3 in amino acids: CSVRPDRSKNIQYF. The CDR3 coding sequence is TGCAGCGTTAGACCCGACAGGAGCAAAAACATTCAGTACTTC.